What follows are 8 T cell receptor beta chains derived from one specimen sequenced in a study of T cell responses to AZD1222 COVID-19 vaccine. TCRdb's table, derived via immunoSEQ multiplex PCR, lists solely in-frame clones and lacks some. This sample has some 150,000 clones; approximately 92% occur once, and the top ten carry about 3.8%. Here the sequenced sample was peripheral blood, taken 28 days after the second AZD1222 dose. These TCRs come from an adult who received the AZD1222 COVID-19 vaccine.

The gene calls are TRBV19 and TRBJ2-7, with 8 bases lining up with TRBD2. Germline V gene lookup returns CDR1 LNHDA and CDR2 SQIVND (reference sequence). CDR3 length: 18 amino acids. V shed 5 bases, J shed 7 bases, and the junction held 22 bases outside the gene matches. CDR3 protein: CASSLLGGRRPRTGEQYF. CDR3 bases: TGTGCCAGTAGTCTTCTAGGCGGGAGGAGACCAAGGACGGGGGAGCAGTACTTC.

This clone has just one count. The rearrangement links TRBV5-1 to TRBJ2-7; 10 positions agree with TRBD1. The CDR3 covers 14 residues. Germline assignment: CDR1 SGHRS and CDR2 YFSETQ. The ends lost 2 bases at V and 4 bases at J; junction bases unmatched: 3. CDR3 region: CASSFRQGAYEQYF. Here the CDR3 DNA reads TGCGCCAGCAGCTTCCGACAGGGGGCTTACGAGCAGTACTTC.

This chain links TRBV19 with TRBJ1-5; D not certain. Germline values: CDR1 LNHDA, CDR2 SQIVND (reference sequence). The V end was cut by 6 bases, the J end by 6 bases, with 12 bases between. This CDR3 is 13 amino acids long. In DNA form, the CDR3 reads TGTGCCAGTAGCCAAAGACGGGGTCAGCCCCAGCATTTT. This translates into CASSQRRGQPQHF.

This clone appeared once. The J gene is TRBJ2-1, the V gene TRBV19; weak D call: TRBD1 (6 bases). CDR3 length: 15 amino acids. The germline V gene encodes CDR1 LNHDA and CDR2 SQIVND (reference sequence). Trimming stripped 6 bases from V and 1 base from J, with 13 bases between. The CDR3 sequence: CASRLTGRSYNEQFF. Written as DNA, the CDR3 is TGTGCCAGTAGACTGACAGGACGTTCCTACAATGAGCAGTTCTTC. The full variable domain, completed using reference TRBV19 and TRBJ2-1, is DGGITQSPKYLFRKEGQNVTLSCEQNLNHDAMYWYRQDPGQGLRLIYYSQIVNDFQKGDIAEGYSVSREKKESFPLTVTSAQKNPTAFYLCASRLTGRSYNEQFFGPGTRLTVL.

The CDR3 loop is CASSQSGTREDSNQPQHF. For the CDR3, the DNA is TGCGCCAGCAGTCAATCGGGAACAAGGGAAGATAGCAATCAGCCCCAGCATTTT. The chain uses TRBV23-1 and TRBJ1-5; unclear D gene. TRBV23-1 qualifies as an ORF whose function is uncertain. This CDR3 is 18 amino acids long. Deletions cut 0 bases from V and 0 bases from J, with 15 bases between.

The V call is TRBV27, the J call TRBJ2-7; 8 bases map to TRBD1. With V trimmed by 4 bases and J by 7 bases, 6 bases remained unmatched. This CDR3 contains 13 residues. The germline gives CDR1 MNHEY, CDR2 SMNVEV (reference sequence). This CDR3 reads CASSSTGVREQYF. The CDR3 DNA follows: TGTGCCAGCAGTTCGACAGGGGTCAGGGAGCAGTACTTC.

The chain has TRBV18 and TRBJ2-5; TRBD2 agrees at 10 bases. Germline loops: CDR1 KGHSH, CDR2 LQKENI. V trimming: 4 bases; J trimming: 4 bases; junction bases outside the gene matches: 6. The CDR3 contains 15 residues. The CDR3 region has the DNA TGTGCCAGCTCACTCACTAGCGGGGTCCGAGAGACCCAGTACTTC. Amino acid sequence: CASSLTSGVRETQYF.

The V call is TRBV19, the J call TRBJ2-7, with TRBD1 identical over 7 bases. Germline V CDR1 and CDR2: LNHDA, SQIVND (reference sequence). The CDR3 has 15 amino acids. J was trimmed by 3 bases and V by 6 bases; bases with no gene match: 11. CDR3 DNA: TGTGCCAGTAGGTCTCGGGACAGTCACATCTACGAGCAGTACTTC. As protein: CASRSRDSHIYEQYF. Using reference TRBV19 and TRBJ2-7 for the parts outside the CDR3, the full variable domain is DGGITQSPKYLFRKEGQNVTLSCEQNLNHDAMYWYRQDPGQGLRLIYYSQIVNDFQKGDIAEGYSVSREKKESFPLTVTSAQKNPTAFYLCASRSRDSHIYEQYFGPGTRLTVT.